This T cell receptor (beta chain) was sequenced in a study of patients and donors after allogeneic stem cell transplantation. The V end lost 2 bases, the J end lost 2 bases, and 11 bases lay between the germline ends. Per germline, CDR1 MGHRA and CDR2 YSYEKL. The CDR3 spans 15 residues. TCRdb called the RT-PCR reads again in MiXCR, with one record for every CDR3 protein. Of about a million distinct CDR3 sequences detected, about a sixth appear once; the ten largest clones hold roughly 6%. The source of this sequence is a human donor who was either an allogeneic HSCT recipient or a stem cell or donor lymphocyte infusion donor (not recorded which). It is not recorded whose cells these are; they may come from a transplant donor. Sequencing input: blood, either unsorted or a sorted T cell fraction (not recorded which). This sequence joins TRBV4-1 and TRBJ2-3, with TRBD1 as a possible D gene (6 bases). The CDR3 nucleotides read TGCGCCAGCAGCCAACGGGACACACACACAGATACGCAGTATTTT. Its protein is CASSQRDTHTDTQYF.